The 18 T cell receptor beta chains reported below all come from one sample, sequenced in a study of T cell changes during pregnancy in multiple sclerosis. Profiling relied on immunoSEQ multiplex PCR, and the TCRdb table lists in-frame clones only, not all of them. The profile covers some 54,000 clones, with 90% to 95% appearing a single time and 3.5% taken by the ten largest. Sample: CD8+ T cells from peripheral blood mononuclear cells, taken in the third trimester of pregnancy. The receptors shown here come from a female donor with multiple sclerosis, enrolled in a pregnancy study.

The chain is built from TRBV27 and TRBJ2-3, with 7 positions matching TRBD2. V lost 6 bases and J lost 0; bases outside the gene matches: 3. In germline, CDR1 is MNHEY, CDR2 SMNVEV (reference sequence). The CDR3 has 14 amino acids. CDR3 sequence reads: CASRVGGSTDTQYF. The CDR3 DNA reads TGTGCCAGCAGGGTGGGAGGGAGCACAGATACGCAGTATTTT.

The chain couples TRBV5-1 to TRBJ1-5; tentative D call: TRBD1 (6 bases). Germline V CDR1 and CDR2: SGHRS, YFSETQ. The V and J ends lost 4 bases and 0 bases respectively, with 17 bases between them. This CDR3 contains 17 residues. This chain's CDR3 is CASSPKGGADSNQPQHF. Here the CDR3 DNA reads TGCGCCAGCAGCCCCAAAGGGGGGGCCGATAGCAATCAGCCCCAGCATTTT.

This clone was seen just once. The rearrangement links TRBV19 to TRBJ2-1, with 7 bases aligning to TRBD2. The CDR3 has 15 residues. CDR1 LNHDA and CDR2 SQIVND come from the germline V gene (reference sequence). J gave up 0 bases and V 4 bases, and 3 bases lay outside the gene matches. CDR3 protein: CASSTSGTSYNEQFF. The CDR3 DNA is TGTGCCAGTAGTACCAGCGGGACCTCCTACAATGAGCAGTTCTTC.

V gene TRBV19 combines with J gene TRBJ1-1; the match to TRBD1 covers 9 bases. After removal of 4 bases from V and 0 bases from J, the junction contained 9 bases not matched to a gene. There are 17 residues in the CDR3. Germline V CDR1 and CDR2: LNHDA, SQIVND (reference sequence). The CDR3 spells CASSKGQGGRVNTEAFF. The CDR3 DNA follows: TGTGCCAGTAGTAAGGGACAGGGAGGTAGGGTGAACACTGAAGCTTTCTTT.

This chain uses TRBV7-9 with TRBJ1-2, with unresolved D. This CDR3 region has 14 residues. Per the germline V gene, CDR1 is SEHNR and CDR2 is FQNEAQ (reference sequence). V was cut by 5 bases and J by 7 bases, with 17 bases left in between. The CDR3 spells CASSPVSWLSGYTF. In nucleotides, the CDR3 is TGTGCCAGCAGCCCCGTCTCTTGGCTTTCTGGCTACACCTTC.

CDR3 residues: CASSSGGAAGELFF. In nucleotides, the CDR3 is TGTGCCAGCAGCTCAGGAGGGGCAGCCGGGGAGCTGTTTTTT. The chain uses TRBV7-9 and TRBJ2-2, with D tentatively TRBD2 (6 bases). V lost 4 bases and J 6 bases, leaving 12 bases between the germline ends. In germline, CDR1 is SEHNR, CDR2 FQNEAQ (reference sequence). This CDR3 is 14 amino acids long.

The chain links TRBV7-9 to TRBJ2-5; no definite D call. V lost 5 bases, J lost 5 bases, and 15 bases lay in between. CDR3 length: 14 residues. The germline V gene encodes CDR1 SEHNR and CDR2 FQNEAQ (reference sequence). CDR3 sequence (DNA): TGTGCCAGCAGCGTAGGGTTAGTAATGGAGACCCAGTACTTC. Protein: CASSVGLVMETQYF. Full variable domain (remainder filled in from reference TRBV7-9 and TRBJ2-5): DTGVSQNPRHKITKRGQNVTFRCDPISEHNRLYWYRQTLGQGPEFLTYFQNEAQLEKSRLLSDRFSAERPKGSFSTLEIQRTEQGDSAMYLCASSVGLVMETQYFGPGTRLLVL.

The J gene is TRBJ2-7, the V gene TRBV5-4; D may be TRBD1 (6 bases). Germline CDR1 SGHNT, CDR2 YYREEE (reference sequence). V was clipped by 4 bases and J by 2 bases, with 13 bases between them. The CDR3 covers 14 residues. Here the CDR3 reads CASSAGDIPYEQYF. The CDR3 DNA is TGTGCCAGCAGCGCCGGGGACATCCCCTACGAGCAGTACTTC.

V is TRBV6-5 and J is TRBJ2-1, with 9 bases fitting TRBD2. J was trimmed by 4 bases and V by 5 bases; bases with no gene match: 3. Germline-derived CDR1 and CDR2 are MNHEY and SVGAGI. The CDR3 extends over 14 amino acids. CDR3 loop: CASSSGGTYNEQFF. Here the CDR3 DNA reads TGTGCCAGCAGTAGCGGGGGGACGTACAATGAGCAGTTCTTC.

As DNA, the CDR3 is TGTGCCAGCAGCTTGATCGAGTACGAGCAGTACTTC. It is translated as CASSLIEYEQYF. The chain combines TRBV5-8 with TRBJ2-7; D not resolved. The CDR3 has 12 amino acids. Trimming removed 1 base from V and 4 bases from J, with 6 bases in between. The germline V gene encodes CDR1 SGHTS and CDR2 YDEGEE.

The chain couples TRBV6-5 to TRBJ1-1, with D maybe TRBD1 (6 bases). The germline CDR1 and CDR2 sequences are MNHEY and SVGAGI. The germline V and J ends were trimmed by 2 bases and 5 bases, with 15 bases remaining between them. The CDR3 extends over 15 amino acids. CDR3 coding DNA: TGTGCCAGCAGTTACACCCGGATTGGGACAACTGAAGCTTTCTTT. Translated, it gives CASSYTRIGTTEAFF.

As to this clone: Being one base from a much bigger clone, this may be a read error. CDR3 region: CASSLYIYEQYF. The CDR3, as DNA: TGTGCCAGCAGCTTATATATCTACGAGCAGTACTTC. The V gene is TRBV11-2, the J gene TRBJ2-7; D uncertain. Germline V gene lookup returns CDR1 SGHAT and CDR2 FQNNGV. Trimming cost V 2 bases and J 3 bases, with 5 bases left between them. The CDR3 loop spans 12 amino acids.

Written as DNA, the CDR3 is TGCGCCAGCAGTCTAGCGGGAGTAGACAATGAGCAGTTCTTC. It yields the protein CASSLAGVDNEQFF. This rearrangement joins TRBV10-1 to TRBJ2-1; 10 bases match TRBD2. The CDR3 is 14 residues long. V shed 5 bases and J 5 bases; nucleotides not matched to a gene: 3. Germline V lookup: CDR1 WNHNN, CDR2 SYGVQD (reference sequence).

A single count supports this clone. A read error may account for a junction end that differs from germline. This chain joins TRBV2 and TRBJ2-7; 9 nucleotides align to TRBD1. The CDR3 sequence is 15 residues long. Germline V lookup: CDR1 SNHLY, CDR2 FYNNEI. CDR3 sequence (DNA): TGTGCCAGCAGTGATATCGGACAGGGGTCCTTCGAGCAGTACTTC. Its translation: CASSDIGQGSFEQYF.

The chain links TRBV15 to TRBJ1-2; D might be TRBD1 (5 bases). Germline V gene lookup returns CDR1 LNHNV and CDR2 YYDKDF (reference sequence). With 3 bases removed from V and 7 bases from J, the gap between germline ends came to 21 bases. This CDR3 has 16 residues. The CDR3 DNA sequence: TGTGCCACCAGCAGGGAAACCGGCGGGGGAGGACGTGGCTACACCTTC. Protein: CATSRETGGGGRGYTF.

The rearrangement links TRBV7-9 to TRBJ2-1; D remains ambiguous. This CDR3 contains 13 residues. The V end lost 1 base, the J end lost 6 bases, and 7 bases lay between the germline ends. CDR1 is SEHNR and CDR2 is FQNEAQ in the germline V gene (reference sequence). The CDR3 sequence: CASSLVVANEQFF. The CDR3 DNA reads TGTGCCAGCAGCTTAGTTGTAGCCAATGAGCAGTTCTTC.

The rearrangement links TRBV27 to TRBJ1-5; 12 bases match TRBD1. With V trimmed by 5 bases and J by 6 bases, 5 bases remained unmatched. This CDR3 region has 15 residues. The germline V gene has CDR1 MNHEY and CDR2 SMNVEV (reference sequence). CDR3 amino acids: CASSDGTGGGQPQHF. CDR3 in DNA: TGTGCCAGCAGTGACGGGACAGGGGGCGGTCAGCCCCAGCATTTT.

The rearrangement joins TRBV7-9 to TRBJ1-1, with D possibly being TRBD1 (5 bases). The ends were cut back, 0 bases at V and 1 base at J, with 12 bases in the middle. This CDR3 has 16 amino acids. Germline V CDR1 and CDR2: SEHNR, FQNEAQ (reference sequence). The CDR3 DNA reads as TGTGCCAGCAGCTTAGCGTGGGGCAGGGCGAACACTGAAGCTTTCTTT. Amino acid sequence: CASSLAWGRANTEAFF. Looking up the rest from reference TRBV7-9 and TRBJ1-1 gives the full variable domain: DTGVSQNPRHKITKRGQNVTFRCDPISEHNRLYWYRQTLGQGPEFLTYFQNEAQLEKSRLLSDRFSAERPKGSFSTLEIQRTEQGDSAMYLCASSLAWGRANTEAFFGQGTRLTVV.